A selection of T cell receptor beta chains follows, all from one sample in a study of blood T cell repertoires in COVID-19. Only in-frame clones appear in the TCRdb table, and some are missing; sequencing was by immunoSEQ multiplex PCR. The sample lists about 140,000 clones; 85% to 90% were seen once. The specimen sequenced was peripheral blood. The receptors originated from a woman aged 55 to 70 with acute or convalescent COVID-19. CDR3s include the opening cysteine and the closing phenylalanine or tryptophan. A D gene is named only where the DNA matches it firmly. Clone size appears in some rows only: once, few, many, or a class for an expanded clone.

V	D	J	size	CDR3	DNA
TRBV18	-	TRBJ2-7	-	CASSPQGAYEQYF	TGTGCCAGCTCACCACAGGGGGCCTACGAGCAGTACTTC
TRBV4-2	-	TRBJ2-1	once	CASRGLAYYNEQFF	TGTGCCAGCAGGGGACTCGCTTACTACAATGAGCAGTTCTTC
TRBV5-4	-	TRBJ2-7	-	CASSLGLSSYEQYF	TGTGCCAGCAGCTTGGGACTGAGCTCCTACGAGCAGTACTTC
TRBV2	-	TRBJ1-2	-	CASSRGFAGISPGYTF	TGTGCCAGCAGCCGTGGTTTCGCAGGGATTTCGCCTGGCTACACCTTC
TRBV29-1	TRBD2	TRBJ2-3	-	CSVESVASGGGGTDTQYF	TGCAGCGTTGAATCGGTGGCTAGCGGGGGCGGCGGTACAGATACGCAGTATTTT
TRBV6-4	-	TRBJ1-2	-	CASSDSMDSLIYGYTF	TGTGCCAGCAGTGACTCCATGGACAGTCTTATCTATGGCTACACCTTC
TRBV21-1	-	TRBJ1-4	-	CASDPKDIGEKLFF	TGTGCCAGCGACCCGAAGGACATCGGGGAAAAACTGTTTTTT
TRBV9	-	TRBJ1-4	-	CASSVAAGFATNEKLFF	TGTGCCAGCAGCGTAGCTGCCGGGTTTGCAACTAATGAAAAACTGTTTTTT
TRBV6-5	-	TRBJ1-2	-	CASSYSDWTRHGYTF	TGTGCCAGCAGTTACTCCGATTGGACAAGACATGGCTACACCTTC
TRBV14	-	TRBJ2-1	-	CASSLSQTRHNEQFF	TGTGCCAGCAGCCTTAGTCAGACTAGGCACAATGAGCAGTTCTTC
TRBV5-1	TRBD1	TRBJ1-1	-	CASSPTQDRVTEAFF	TGCGCCAGCAGCCCGACCCAGGACAGGGTTACTGAAGCTTTCTTT
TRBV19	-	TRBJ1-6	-	CASSNGGYNSPLHF	TGTGCCAGTAGTAATGGGGGGTATAATTCACCCCTCCACTTT
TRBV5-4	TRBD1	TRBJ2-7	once	CASSPRGPGTSYEQYF	TGTGCCAGCAGCCCGAGGGGGCCGGGAACTAGCTACGAGCAGTACTTC
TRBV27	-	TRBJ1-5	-	CASSPVQGFQPQHF	TGTGCCAGCAGTCCGGTACAGGGCTTTCAGCCCCAGCATTTT
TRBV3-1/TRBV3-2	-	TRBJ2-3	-	CASSQSGTDTQYF	TGTGCCAGCAGCCAAAGCGGCACAGATACGCAGTATTTT
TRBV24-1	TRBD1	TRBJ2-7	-	CATSDPRPGQGRYEQYF	TGTGCCACCAGTGACCCAAGACCCGGACAGGGGAGGTACGAGCAGTACTTC
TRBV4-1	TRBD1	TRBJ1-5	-	CASSQGDRAYQPQHF	TGCGCCAGCAGCCAAGGGGACAGGGCCTATCAGCCCCAGCATTTT
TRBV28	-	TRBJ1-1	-	CASSITGPPDTEAFF	TGTGCCAGCAGTATTACAGGGCCCCCTGACACTGAAGCTTTCTTT
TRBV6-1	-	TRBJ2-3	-	CASSEVRVDTQYF	TGTGCCAGCAGTGAAGTTCGCGTGGATACGCAGTATTTT
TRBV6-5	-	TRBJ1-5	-	CASSYSTGRNQPQHF	TGTGCCAGCAGTTACTCGACCGGGAGAAATCAGCCCCAGCATTTT
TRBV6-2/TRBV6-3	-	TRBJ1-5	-	CASSYGQNFLLNQPQHF	TGTGCCAGCAGTTACGGGCAGAATTTTCTACTCAATCAGCCCCAGCATTTT
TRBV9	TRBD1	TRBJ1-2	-	CASSVGGGGQVYGYTF	TGTGCCAGCAGCGTAGGAGGGGGGGGACAGGTCTATGGCTACACCTTC
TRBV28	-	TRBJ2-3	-	CASSLRVRATSGTDTQYF	TGTGCCAGCAGTTTACGTGTCAGGGCGACGTCTGGCACAGATACGCAGTATTTT
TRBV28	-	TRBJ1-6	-	CASSLSRGYNSPLHF	TGTGCCAGCAGCCTATCTCGGGGATATAATTCACCCCTCCACTTT
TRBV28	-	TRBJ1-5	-	CASSLDSRRYQPQHF	TGTGCCAGCAGCCTTGACTCCCGCCGATATCAGCCCCAGCATTTT
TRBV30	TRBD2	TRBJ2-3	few	CAWIFTSGGTDTQYF	TGTGCCTGGATCTTCACTAGCGGGGGTACAGATACGCAGTATTTT
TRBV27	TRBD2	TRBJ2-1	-	CASSALGTSGGPYNEQFF	TGTGCCAGCAGTGCCTTAGGGACTAGCGGGGGCCCTTACAATGAGCAGTTCTTC
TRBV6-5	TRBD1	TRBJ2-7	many	CASRFDRDPYEQYF	TGTGCCAGCAGATTCGACAGGGACCCCTACGAGCAGTACTTC
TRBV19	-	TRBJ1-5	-	CASGGEGSNQPQHF	TGTGCCAGCGGGGGAGAGGGTAGCAATCAGCCCCAGCATTTT
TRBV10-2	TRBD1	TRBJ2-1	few	CASSDLGQGADEQFF	TGCGCCAGCAGTGATCTCGGACAGGGGGCCGATGAGCAGTTCTTC
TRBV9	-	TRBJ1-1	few	CASGSGGAVNTEAFF	TGTGCCAGCGGATCGGGCGGGGCTGTGAACACTGAAGCTTTCTTT
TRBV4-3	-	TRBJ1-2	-	CASSQESTPGHRGYGYTF	TGCGCCAGCAGCCAAGAATCCACGCCGGGACACCGAGGGTATGGCTACACCTTC
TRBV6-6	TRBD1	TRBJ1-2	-	CASSYGQGSDGYTF	TGTGCCAGCAGTTACGGACAGGGGAGCGATGGCTACACCTTC
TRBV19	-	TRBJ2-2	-	CASRFQSNTGELFF	TGTGCCAGTAGGTTTCAATCGAACACCGGGGAGCTGTTTTTT
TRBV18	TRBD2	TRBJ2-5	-	CASSQGLGSETQYF	TGTGCCAGCTCACAGGGACTAGGTTCGGAGACCCAGTACTTC
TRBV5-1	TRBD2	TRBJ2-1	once	CASRTGGSSYNEQFF	TGCGCCAGCAGAACGGGGGGGAGCTCCTACAATGAGCAGTTCTTC
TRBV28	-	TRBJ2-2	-	CASSYGQLRTGELFF	TGTGCCAGCAGTTACGGACAGCTCAGAACCGGGGAGCTGTTTTTT
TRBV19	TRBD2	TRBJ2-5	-	CASSKAAGLAGGIDLAQYF	TGTGCCAGTAGTAAGGCGGCGGGATTAGCGGGGGGTATCGATTTGGCCCAGTACTTC
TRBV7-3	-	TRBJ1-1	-	CASKFVAMNTEAFF	TGTGCCAGCAAATTCGTAGCAATGAACACTGAAGCTTTCTTT
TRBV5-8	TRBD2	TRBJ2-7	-	CASRRTSGVYEQYF	TGTGCCAGCAGGCGGACTAGCGGGGTCTACGAGCAGTACTTC
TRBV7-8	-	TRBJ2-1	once	CASSLGHNNEQFF	TGTGCCAGCAGCTTAGGACATAACAATGAGCAGTTCTTC
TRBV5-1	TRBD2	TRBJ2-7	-	CASSLRASGPPPYEQYF	TGCGCCAGCAGCTTGCGGGCTAGCGGGCCCCCCCCCTACGAGCAGTACTTC
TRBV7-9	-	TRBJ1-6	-	CASSPLQGNNSPLHF	TGTGCCAGCAGCCCTCTACAGGGAAATAATTCACCCCTCCACTTT
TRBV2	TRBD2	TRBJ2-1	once	CASSEVRGGENEQFF	TGTGCCAGCAGTGAAGTTCGGGGGGGCGAAAATGAGCAGTTCTTC
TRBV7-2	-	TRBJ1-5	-	CASSARQSPNQPQHF	TGTGCCAGCAGCGCGAGACAGTCCCCCAATCAGCCCCAGCATTTT
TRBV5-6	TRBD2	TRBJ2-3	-	CASSATSGGADTQYF	TGTGCCAGCAGCGCGACTAGCGGGGGGGCTGATACGCAGTATTTT
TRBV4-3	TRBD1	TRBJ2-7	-	CASSPDRVHYEQYF	TGCGCCAGCAGCCCGGACAGGGTCCACTACGAGCAGTACTTC
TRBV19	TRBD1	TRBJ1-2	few	CATGQGPPSYGYTF	TGTGCCACCGGACAGGGGCCTCCTTCTTATGGCTACACCTTC
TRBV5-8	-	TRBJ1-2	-	CASSLFRGGGDYGYTF	TGTGCCAGCAGCTTGTTTCGGGGAGGGGGAGACTATGGCTACACCTTC
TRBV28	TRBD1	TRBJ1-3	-	CASSPPGQGGGNTIYF	TGTGCCAGCAGTCCCCCAGGACAGGGAGGAGGAAACACCATATATTTT
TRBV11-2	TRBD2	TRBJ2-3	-	CASSLGGDTQYF	TGTGCCAGCAGCTTGGGGGGGGATACGCAGTATTTT
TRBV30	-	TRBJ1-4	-	CAWSAPLQVLEKLFF	TGTGCCTGGAGTGCCCCGTTACAGGTTCTCGAAAAACTGTTTTTT